The sequence of this T cell receptor (beta chain) was determined in a study of blood T cell repertoires in COVID-19. Overall study: Material from acute and convalescent COVID-19 was sourced from the United States, Italy and Spain.

The V gene's germline CDR1 is SNHLY and CDR2 FYNNEI. The CDR3 spans 15 residues. Trimming took off 10 bases at V and 8 bases at J, with 26 bases between the two ends. The data were produced by immunoSEQ multiplex PCR, yet TCRdb's version contains in-frame clones alone and is incomplete. Of around 320,000 clones in the sample, 85% to 90% were seen once. The receptor comes from a woman between 18 and 29 years old with acute COVID-19. The source material was PBMCs or T cells enriched from blood (not recorded which). This chain connects TRBV2 to TRBJ1-2, with D perhaps matching TRBD1 (5 bases). DNA for the CDR3: TGTGCCACCAACGAAGAAGGGGCGGGGAGTGAGGGCTACACCTTC. Translated: CATNEEGAGSEGYTF.